Presented here are 25 T cell receptor beta chains from one specimen sequenced in a study of blood T cell repertoires in COVID-19. The assay was immunoSEQ multiplex PCR, and TCRdb's table has in-frame clones only and misses some. This sample has hundreds of thousands of clones, with about 88% found just once. The sample was peripheral blood. The origin of the receptors is a human donor in a cohort sampled during active COVID-19.

V is TRBV19 and J is TRBJ1-1, with D unresolved. V was shortened by 3 bases and J by 0 bases, with 8 bases between the two germline ends. The length of the CDR3 is 14 residues. CDR1 and CDR2 (germline): LNHDA, SQIVND (reference sequence). CDR3 sequence reads: CASSMFTVNTEAFF. CDR3 sequence (DNA): TGTGCCAGTAGTATGTTTACAGTGAACACTGAAGCTTTCTTT.

The chain links TRBV14 to TRBJ2-5; D unclear. CDR3 length: 12 amino acids. Trimming cost V 6 bases and J 5 bases, with 10 bases left between them. CDR1 SGHDN and CDR2 FVKESK come from the germline V gene. The DNA of the CDR3 is TGTGCCAGCAGTCGCACGGGTGAGACCCAGTACTTC. Its translation: CASSRTGETQYF. The complete variable domain, with remaining parts taken from reference TRBV14 and TRBJ2-5, reads EAGVTQFPSHSVIEKGQTVTLRCDPISGHDNLYWYRRVMGKEIKFLLHFVKESKQDESGMPNNRFLAERTGGTYSTLKVQPAELEDSGVYFCASSRTGETQYFGPGTRLLVL.

This chain connects TRBV5-1 to TRBJ1-1; 7 bases align to TRBD1. V lost 0 bases, J lost 0 bases, and 2 bases stayed unmatched. The CDR3 sequence is 15 residues long. Germline-derived CDR1 and CDR2 are SGHRS and YFSETQ. The CDR3 sequence: CASSLGTGLNTEAFF. The CDR3 coding sequence is TGCGCCAGCAGCTTGGGGACAGGTCTGAACACTGAAGCTTTCTTT.

In regard to this clone: Within the sample, other DNA sequences also encode this same CDR3. The chain employs TRBV6-5 and TRBJ1-4, with D hard to call. V gave up 5 bases and J gave up 0 bases, with 7 bases separating them. CDR1 MNHEY and CDR2 SVGAGI come from the germline V gene. This CDR3 comprises 14 residues. CDR3 coding DNA: TGTGCCAGCAGTATCAGTGCAACTAATGAAAAACTGTTTTTT. Protein product: CASSISATNEKLFF.

The chain uses TRBV10-1 and TRBJ2-1; TRBD1 matches at 7 bases. The germline V gene encodes CDR1 WNHNN and CDR2 SYGVQD (reference sequence). Trimming cost V 6 bases and J 7 bases; bases outside gene matches: 6. The CDR3 sequence is 13 residues long. CDR3 residues: CASRLDRENEQFF. CDR3 sequence (DNA): TGCGCCAGCAGGCTTGACAGGGAAAATGAGCAGTTCTTC.

The V call is TRBV7-9, the J call TRBJ1-2; D not certain. CDR3 length: 15 amino acids. Germline V gene lookup returns CDR1 SEHNR and CDR2 FQNEAQ (reference sequence). V gave up 4 bases and J gave up 7 bases, with 19 bases separating them. The CDR3 nucleotides are TGTGCCAGCAGCTCCTCGGGGAAAGGGATGGGTGGCTACACCTTC. Translating gives CASSSSGKGMGGYTF.

V usage is TRBV3-1 (or the pseudogene TRBV3-2) and J usage is TRBJ2-7, with TRBD1 matching 10 bases. The CDR3 spans 16 residues. The V and J ends lost 4 bases and 3 bases, in that order; junction bases with no gene match: 9. The germline V gene encodes CDR1 LGHDT and CDR2 YNNKEL (reference sequence). The CDR3 nucleotides are TGTGCCAGCAGCCCAACCTCGGGACAGGGGATCTACGAGCAGTACTTC. It yields the protein CASSPTSGQGIYEQYF.

The genes are TRBV5-6 and TRBJ1-3, with 7 bases fitting TRBD1. The CDR3 consists of 13 residues. Germline values: CDR1 SGHDT, CDR2 YYEEEE. V lost 3 bases, J lost 3 bases, and 0 bases stayed unmatched. In DNA form, the CDR3 reads TGTGCCAGCAGCTACAGGGGTGGAAACACCATATATTTT. Translation gives CASSYRGGNTIYF.

This chain links TRBV5-1 with TRBJ1-6; the D is unclear. V lost 9 bases and J 3 bases, leaving 13 bases between the germline ends. This CDR3 comprises 14 residues. Per germline, CDR1 SGHRS and CDR2 YFSETQ. The CDR3 sequence is CATRETIYNSPLHF. The CDR3 bases are TGCGCCACCCGGGAGACCATCTATAATTCACCCCTCCACTTT.

This clone was recorded a few times. This sequence joins TRBV5-1 and TRBJ1-1, with D perhaps TRBD1 (5 bases). V was clipped by 4 bases and J by 0 bases, with 16 bases between them. Germline CDR1 reads SGHRS; CDR2 reads YFSETQ. CDR3 length: 16 amino acids. This CDR3 reads CASSPAGRPMNTEAFF. As DNA, the CDR3 is TGCGCCAGCAGCCCGGCGGGACGCCCTATGAACACTGAAGCTTTCTTT.

This rearrangement joins TRBV27 to TRBJ2-1; D possibly corresponds to TRBD2 (5 bases). V dropped 2 bases and J dropped 2 bases, with 16 bases sitting between them. The CDR3 runs to 17 residues. Germline V gene lookup returns CDR1 MNHEY and CDR2 SMNVEV (reference sequence). CDR3 DNA sequence: TGTGCCAGCAGTTTACGGGCGGTGGCGGGTCCCTACAATGAGCAGTTCTTC. It encodes CASSLRAVAGPYNEQFF.

The chain combines TRBV7-7 with TRBJ2-1; the D is unclear. V dropped 5 bases and J dropped 6 bases, with 11 bases sitting between them. The CDR3 consists of 13 residues. Germline V gene lookup returns CDR1 SSHAT and CDR2 FNYEAQ (reference sequence). The CDR3 loop is CASSPVNGNEQFF. In DNA form, the CDR3 reads TGTGCCAGCAGCCCCGTGAACGGCAATGAGCAGTTCTTC.

The rearrangement links TRBV7-8 to TRBJ1-2; unclear D gene. V shed 1 base and J shed 3 bases, with 6 bases lying between them. The CDR3 has 13 residues. Germline CDR1 is SGHVS and CDR2 is FQNEAQ. The DNA of the CDR3 is TGTGCCAGCAGCTTAGGACGGGACTATGGCTACACCTTC. Translation: CASSLGRDYGYTF.

CDR3 loop: CAGARNYGYTF. DNA of the CDR3: TGTGCCGGGGCGAGGAACTATGGCTACACCTTC. The chain is built from TRBV30 and TRBJ1-2; D possibly corresponds to TRBD1 (5 bases). Germline V gene data show CDR1 as GTSNPN and CDR2 as SVGIG (reference sequence). With 8 bases removed from V and 2 bases from J, the gap between germline ends came to 9 bases. The length of the CDR3 is 11 residues.

The chain combines TRBV27 with TRBJ2-7; D is perhaps TRBD2 (5 bases). Germline CDR1 MNHEY, CDR2 SMNVEV (reference sequence). This CDR3 comprises 11 residues. With 7 bases removed from V and 6 bases from J, the gap between germline ends came to 10 bases. CDR3 DNA sequence: TGTGCCAGCAAGGCCCGGGGCGAGCAGTACTTC. Protein sequence: CASKARGEQYF.

This chain links TRBV7-9 with TRBJ1-5; D remains ambiguous. Trimming removed 11 bases at V and 3 bases at J, with 14 bases between. Germline V lookup: CDR1 SEHNR, CDR2 FQNEAQ (reference sequence). This CDR3 contains 13 residues. The CDR3 is CAVNRDSNQPQHF. CDR3 in DNA: TGTGCCGTAAACCGGGATTCCAATCAGCCCCAGCATTTT.

The V call is TRBV30, the J call TRBJ2-2; D may be TRBD1 (6 bases). Per the germline V gene, CDR1 is GTSNPN and CDR2 is SVGIG (reference sequence). The CDR3 consists of 14 residues. Trimming pared 0 bases from V and 6 bases from J, leaving 11 bases between. In DNA form, the CDR3 reads TGTGCCTGGAGTGTTCTAGGGGGTTCCGGGGAGCTGTTTTTT. It is translated as CAWSVLGGSGELFF.

The V and J genes are TRBV15 and TRBJ2-4; tentative D call: TRBD1 (6 bases). The CDR3 runs to 16 residues. V gave up 3 bases and J gave up 1 base, with 13 bases separating them. The germline gives CDR1 LNHNV, CDR2 YYDKDF (reference sequence). The CDR3 sequence: CATSRDSQGAKNIQYF. The CDR3 coding sequence is TGTGCCACCAGCAGGGATTCCCAGGGGGCCAAAAACATTCAGTACTTC.

V is TRBV20-1 and J is TRBJ2-7, with D perhaps matching TRBD1 (6 bases). The V end lost 3 bases, the J end lost 2 bases, and 14 bases lay between the germline ends. The length of the CDR3 is 14 residues. Germline CDR1 is DFQATT and CDR2 is SNEGSKA (reference sequence). The CDR3 sequence: CSASSGHYPYEQYF. The CDR3 DNA is TGCAGTGCTAGTTCGGGACACTATCCCTACGAGCAGTACTTC.

The J gene is TRBJ1-4, the V gene TRBV28; D might be TRBD1 (6 bases). CDR3 length: 16 residues. The V gene lost 5 bases and the J gene lost 0 bases, with 13 bases spanning the gap. Germline V gene lookup returns CDR1 MDHEN and CDR2 SYDVKM. DNA of the CDR3: TGTGCCAGCAGTAAGGGGGTTCGGCCAACTAATGAAAAACTGTTTTTT. This codes for CASSKGVRPTNEKLFF.

This chain uses TRBV7-9 with TRBJ2-7; 7 nucleotides line up with TRBD2. CDR3 length equals 15 residues. Germline CDR1 reads SEHNR; CDR2 reads FQNEAQ (reference sequence). V was clipped by 5 bases and J by 0 bases; unmatched bases: 7. The CDR3 coding sequence is TGTGCCAGCAGCCAACTAGCGTCGAGCTCCTACGAGCAGTACTTC. Amino acids: CASSQLASSSYEQYF.

The gene calls are TRBV15 and TRBJ2-1, with TRBD2 matching 9 bases. The V gene end was trimmed by 1 base and the J gene end by 7 bases; junction bases not matched to a gene: 8. Germline V gene lookup returns CDR1 LNHNV and CDR2 YYDKDF (reference sequence). This CDR3 contains 16 residues. In nucleotides, the CDR3 is TGTGCCACCAGCAGAGCAAGTAGCGGGAGATGGAATGAGCAGTTCTTC. This codes for CATSRASSGRWNEQFF.

The J gene is TRBJ1-3, the V gene TRBV19; perhaps TRBD1 as D (6 bases). Trimming took 6 bases from V and 1 from J, leaving 16 bases between them. Germline CDR1 and CDR2: LNHDA and SQIVND (reference sequence). The CDR3 has 16 residues. Here the CDR3 reads CASSTGMDGSGNTIYF. CDR3 sequence (DNA): TGTGCCAGTAGCACAGGGATGGATGGATCTGGAAACACCATATATTTT.

This clone was observed once. The chain links TRBV30 to TRBJ1-5; the match to TRBD1 covers 9 bases. V lost 2 bases and J lost 2; bases outside the gene matches: 7. CDR3 length: 16 amino acids. Germline-derived CDR1 and CDR2 are GTSNPN and SVGIG (reference sequence). The CDR3 reads CAWSPSDRGGNQPQHF. The CDR3, as DNA: TGTGCCTGGAGTCCATCCGACAGGGGGGGCAATCAGCCCCAGCATTTT.

This chain connects TRBV9 to TRBJ1-2, with D perhaps matching TRBD1 (5 bases). The CDR3 totals 13 residues. The germline gives CDR1 SGDLS, CDR2 YYNGEE. V lost 2 bases and J 4 bases, leaving 9 bases between the germline ends. The CDR3 DNA is TGTGCCAGCAGCGTGGACACTGGCTATGGCTACACCTTC. As protein: CASSVDTGYGYTF.